The present T cell receptor (beta chain) was sequenced within a study of OX40 agonist ivuxolimab in advanced cancers. The CDR3 is made up of 14 amino acids. V gave up 4 bases and J gave up 7 bases, with 14 bases separating them. Germline CDR1 and CDR2: MNHEY and SMNVEV (reference sequence). The data were produced by immunoSEQ multiplex PCR, yet TCRdb's version contains in-frame clones alone and is incomplete. The data show some 98,000 clones, roughly 80% seen once. The J gene is TRBJ1-5, the V gene TRBV27; D is possibly TRBD1 (5 bases). This TCR came from an adult with an advanced solid tumor such as melanoma, head and neck, liver or kidney cancer. This specimen consisted of CD4+ or CD8+ T cells sorted from blood, obtained in a trial of the OX40 agonist ivuxolimab. The CDR3 spells CASSYSQGGQPQHF. CDR3 sequence (DNA): TGTGCCAGCAGTTACTCCCAGGGAGGGCAGCCCCAGCATTTT.